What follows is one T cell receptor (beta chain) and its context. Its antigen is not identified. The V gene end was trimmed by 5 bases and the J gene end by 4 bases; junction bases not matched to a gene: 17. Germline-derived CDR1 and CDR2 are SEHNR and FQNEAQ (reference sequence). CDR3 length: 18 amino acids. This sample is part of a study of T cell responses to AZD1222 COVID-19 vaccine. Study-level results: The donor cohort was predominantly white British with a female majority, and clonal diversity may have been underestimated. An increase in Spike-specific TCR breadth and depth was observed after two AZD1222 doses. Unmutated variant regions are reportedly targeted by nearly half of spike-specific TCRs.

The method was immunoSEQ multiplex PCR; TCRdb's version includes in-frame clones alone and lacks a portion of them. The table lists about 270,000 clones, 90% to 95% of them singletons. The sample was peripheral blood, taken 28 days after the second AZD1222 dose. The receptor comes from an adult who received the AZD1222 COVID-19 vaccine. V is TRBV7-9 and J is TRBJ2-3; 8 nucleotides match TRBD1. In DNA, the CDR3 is TGTGCCAGCAGCCCCTTTAGAGGGGGCGACAGGGGCGCAGATACGCAGTATTTT. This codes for CASSPFRGGDRGADTQYF. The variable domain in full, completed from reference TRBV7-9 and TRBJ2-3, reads DTGVSQNPRHKITKRGQNVTFRCDPISEHNRLYWYRQTLGQGPEFLTYFQNEAQLEKSRLLSDRFSAERPKGSFSTLEIQRTEQGDSAMYLCASSPFRGGDRGADTQYFGPGTRLTVL.